Below are 8 T cell receptor beta chains sequenced from a single sample in a study of cytomegalovirus exposure and HLA in healthy donors. PCR involved 60 Vbeta and 13 Jbeta primers. Libraries were prepared by immunoSEQ multiplex PCR; TCRdb keeps only in-frame clonotypes and omits some of them. The listing contains over 110,000 clones. The sample consisted of PBMCs. The receptors were gathered from a male donor in good health and CMV-seronegative.

The chain recombines TRBV5-1 with TRBJ2-5; TRBD2 matches 7 bases. CDR3 size: 14 residues. Germline loops: CDR1 SGHRS, CDR2 YFSETQ. V lost 6 bases, J lost 2 bases, and 7 bases stayed unmatched. The CDR3 nucleotides are TGCGCCAGCAAGCCTAGCGGAGATCAAGAGACCCAGTACTTC. Protein sequence: CASKPSGDQETQYF.

This chain connects TRBV6-1 to TRBJ2-5, with TRBD2 matching over 11 bases. CDR3 size: 14 residues. The germline V gene has CDR1 MNHNS and CDR2 SASEGT. After removal of 7 bases from V and 4 bases from J, the junction contained 5 bases not matched to a gene. CDR3 protein: CASIRLAGTETQYF. For the CDR3, the DNA is TGTGCCAGCATTCGACTAGCGGGGACAGAGACCCAGTACTTC.

The chain joins TRBV5-1 to TRBJ1-4; D is unclear. The CDR3 is 14 residues long. V was pared by 0 bases and J by 3 bases, with 6 bases between. Germline-derived CDR1 and CDR2 are SGHRS and YFSETQ. CDR3 DNA: TGCGCCAGCAGCTTGGATACACCTAATGAAAAACTGTTTTTT. This sequence encodes CASSLDTPNEKLFF.

The chain couples TRBV4-2 to TRBJ2-1, with D maybe TRBD2 (6 bases). The germline V and J ends were trimmed by 4 bases and 10 bases, with 26 bases remaining between them. This CDR3 contains 17 residues. In germline, CDR1 is LGHNA, CDR2 YNFKEQ. This CDR3 reads CASSPGLSGVGEGEQFF. The CDR3 coding sequence is TGTGCCAGCAGCCCGGGGCTATCGGGAGTTGGTGAGGGAGAGCAGTTCTTC.

This sequence joins TRBV15 and TRBJ2-7, with D possibly being TRBD2 (5 bases). The CDR3 runs 13 residues. V lost 3 bases to trimming and J lost 11 bases, with 17 bases between them. Germline CDR1 is LNHNV and CDR2 is YYDKDF (reference sequence). This CDR3 reads CATSSNGAAEEYF. The CDR3 nucleotides are TGTGCCACCAGCAGCAACGGAGCCGCGGAGGAGTACTTC.

The chain joins TRBV6-5 to TRBJ1-1; a possible D gene is TRBD1 (6 bases). This CDR3 spans 14 amino acids. V was cut by 5 bases and J by 0 bases, with 10 bases left in between. In germline, CDR1 is MNHEY, CDR2 SVGAGI. The CDR3 reads CASSQDSVNTEAFF. CDR3 sequence (DNA): TGTGCCAGCAGTCAGGACAGTGTGAACACTGAAGCTTTCTTT.

V usage is TRBV4-3 and J usage is TRBJ1-4; TRBD1 might be the D (5 bases). V lost 1 base, J lost 5 bases, and 11 bases lay in between. Germline V lookup: CDR1 LGHNA, CDR2 YSLEER. The CDR3 spans 15 residues. The CDR3, as DNA: TGCGCCAGCAGCCAAGTCGGGGGAGGAAATGAAAAACTGTTTTTT. This gives the protein CASSQVGGGNEKLFF.

This chain uses TRBV6-5 with TRBJ1-2; TRBD1 matches 9 bases. The length of the CDR3 is 14 residues. After removal of 1 base from V and 8 bases from J, the junction contained 5 bases not matched to a gene. CDR1 is MNHEY and CDR2 is SVGAGI in the germline V gene. CDR3 DNA: TGTGCCAGCAGTTACTTGACAGGGGGAGGAGGCTACACCTTC. Its translation is CASSYLTGGGGYTF.